Listed below are T cell receptor beta chains from one sample, sequenced in a study of control samples from healthy donors and cancer patients. Produced via immunoSEQ multiplex PCR; TCRdb's table is partial and in-frame only. The sample holds roughly 73,000 clones, 84% seen once. Sequenced: blood. These receptors came from a man over 45 in good health. Each CDR3 is given with its conserved first and last residue. Each record gives: clone size, V gene, D gene, J gene, CDR3 protein, CDR3 DNA. D genes are given only for firm matches. Rows may omit the clone size; those that give it use once, few, many or a size class.

clone size: few; V gene: TRBV19; D gene: TRBD1; J gene: TRBJ1-5; CDR3 protein: CASKQGPSNQPQHF; CDR3 DNA: TGTGCCAGTAAACAGGGGCCAAGCAATCAGCCCCAGCATTTT
clone size: NA; V gene: TRBV5-8; D gene: TRBD1; J gene: TRBJ2-7; CDR3 protein: CASSQRQGGIHEQYF; CDR3 DNA: TGTGCCAGCAGCCAACGACAGGGTGGGATTCACGAGCAGTACTTC
clone size: NA; V gene: TRBV6-5; D gene: TRBD2; J gene: TRBJ2-7; CDR3 protein: CASSYLPGGHSYEQYF; CDR3 DNA: TGTGCCAGCAGTTACCTCCCGGGGGGGCATTCCTACGAGCAGTACTTC
clone size: NA; V gene: TRBV18; D gene: TRBD1; J gene: TRBJ1-1; CDR3 protein: CASSRTRGFGNTEAFF; CDR3 DNA: TGTGCCAGCTCACGGACCAGGGGGTTCGGAAACACTGAAGCTTTCTTT
clone size: once; V gene: TRBV7-8; D gene: NA; J gene: TRBJ1-5; CDR3 protein: CASSQNLEPQHF; CDR3 DNA: TGTGCCAGCAGCCAAAATTTGGAGCCCCAGCATTTT
clone size: NA; V gene: TRBV29-1; D gene: TRBD1; J gene: TRBJ2-7; CDR3 protein: CSVGQGAGEQYF; CDR3 DNA: TGCAGCGTTGGGCAGGGGGCTGGCGAGCAGTACTTC
clone size: NA; V gene: TRBV6-1; D gene: NA; J gene: TRBJ2-5; CDR3 protein: CASSEAEGTFQETQYF; CDR3 DNA: TGTGCCAGCAGTGAAGCGGAAGGGACGTTTCAGGAGACCCAGTACTTC
clone size: NA; V gene: TRBV5-4; D gene: NA; J gene: TRBJ2-7; CDR3 protein: CASMLGGGEHYEQYF; CDR3 DNA: TGTGCCAGCATGCTAGGGGGGGGTGAACACTACGAGCAGTACTTC
clone size: NA; V gene: TRBV11-2; D gene: NA; J gene: TRBJ2-7; CDR3 protein: CASSLDGPSYEQYF; CDR3 DNA: TGTGCCAGCAGCTTAGACGGACCCTCCTACGAGCAGTACTTC
clone size: NA; V gene: TRBV10-3; D gene: NA; J gene: TRBJ2-2; CDR3 protein: CAIGGGTGELFF; CDR3 DNA: TGTGCCATCGGGGGAGGCACCGGGGAGCTGTTTTTT
clone size: NA; V gene: TRBV2; D gene: NA; J gene: TRBJ1-2; CDR3 protein: CASRGTGTQRYGYTF; CDR3 DNA: TGTGCCAGCAGGGGTACCGGGACACAACGCTATGGCTACACCTTC
clone size: NA; V gene: TRBV9; D gene: TRBD2; J gene: TRBJ2-7; CDR3 protein: CASSVGASGDYEQYF; CDR3 DNA: TGTGCCAGCAGCGTCGGGGCTAGCGGGGACTACGAGCAGTACTTC
clone size: NA; V gene: TRBV19; D gene: NA; J gene: TRBJ1-6; CDR3 protein: CATVQGGNSPLHF; CDR3 DNA: TGTGCCACCGTACAGGGTGGGAATTCACCCCTCCACTTT
clone size: NA; V gene: TRBV19; D gene: NA; J gene: TRBJ2-7; CDR3 protein: CASSSQTSSYEQYF; CDR3 DNA: TGTGCCAGTAGTTCTCAGACTAGCTCCTACGAGCAGTACTTC
clone size: NA; V gene: TRBV25-1; D gene: TRBD1; J gene: TRBJ1-4; CDR3 protein: CASSEYGQGRKLFF; CDR3 DNA: TGTGCCAGCAGTGAATATGGACAGGGACGAAAACTGTTTTTT
clone size: NA; V gene: TRBV19; D gene: NA; J gene: TRBJ1-2; CDR3 protein: CASSPGATVYGYTF; CDR3 DNA: TGTGCCAGTAGTCCAGGGGCCACCGTCTATGGCTACACCTTC
clone size: NA; V gene: TRBV27; D gene: NA; J gene: TRBJ1-6; CDR3 protein: CASSTVISYNSPLHF; CDR3 DNA: TGTGCCAGCAGTACTGTTATCTCCTATAATTCACCCCTCCACTTT
clone size: NA; V gene: TRBV7-2; D gene: TRBD1; J gene: TRBJ1-2; CDR3 protein: CASSLVGTGPLRSHGYTF; CDR3 DNA: TGTGCCAGCAGCTTAGTAGGGACAGGGCCCCTGAGGTCTCATGGCTACACCTTC
clone size: few; V gene: TRBV6-4; D gene: NA; J gene: TRBJ2-1; CDR3 protein: CASTIQVVQDEQFF; CDR3 DNA: TGTGCCAGCACGATACAGGTCGTTCAGGATGAGCAGTTCTTC
clone size: NA; V gene: TRBV7-3; D gene: NA; J gene: TRBJ2-3; CDR3 protein: CASSLSGTSTDTQYF; CDR3 DNA: TGTGCCAGCAGCTTGTCCGGGACTAGCACAGATACGCAGTATTTT
clone size: few; V gene: TRBV25-1; D gene: NA; J gene: TRBJ2-7; CDR3 protein: CASSARSRYEQYF; CDR3 DNA: TGTGCCAGCAGTGCCCGAAGTAGGTACGAGCAGTACTTC
clone size: once; V gene: TRBV19; D gene: TRBD2; J gene: TRBJ2-4; CDR3 protein: CASSRAGGVQYF; CDR3 DNA: TGTGCCAGTAGTCGCGCCGGGGGGGTTCAGTACTTC
clone size: many; V gene: TRBV4-1; D gene: NA; J gene: TRBJ1-1; CDR3 protein: CASSQSTEAFF; CDR3 DNA: TGCGCCAGCAGCCAATCCACTGAAGCTTTCTTT
clone size: few; V gene: TRBV11-2; D gene: NA; J gene: TRBJ1-2; CDR3 protein: CASSEGPYGYTF; CDR3 DNA: TGTGCCAGCAGCGAGGGACCCTATGGCTACACCTTC
clone size: NA; V gene: TRBV6-2/TRBV6-3; D gene: NA; J gene: TRBJ1-2; CDR3 protein: CASSIRDTPYGYTF; CDR3 DNA: TGTGCCAGCAGTATCCGGGACACCCCATATGGCTACACCTTC
clone size: many; V gene: TRBV6-1; D gene: NA; J gene: TRBJ2-3; CDR3 protein: CASSGGRGLSTTDTQYF; CDR3 DNA: TGTGCCAGCAGTGGGGGGCGGGGGCTTAGTACAACAGATACGCAGTATTTT
clone size: NA; V gene: TRBV28; D gene: TRBD2; J gene: TRBJ2-2; CDR3 protein: CASTFSSGGAGNTGELFF; CDR3 DNA: TGTGCCAGCACCTTCAGTAGCGGGGGGGCCGGGAACACCGGGGAGCTGTTTTTT
clone size: few; V gene: TRBV7-9; D gene: NA; J gene: TRBJ1-1; CDR3 protein: CASRPPQRLGTEAFF; CDR3 DNA: TGTGCCAGCAGACCCCCTCAAAGGCTCGGGACTGAAGCTTTCTTT
clone size: few; V gene: TRBV4-2; D gene: NA; J gene: TRBJ1-4; CDR3 protein: CASSQPGGLREKLFF; CDR3 DNA: TGTGCCAGCAGCCAACCCGGGGGGCTCCGGGAAAAACTGTTTTTT
clone size: NA; V gene: TRBV6-6; D gene: NA; J gene: TRBJ2-3; CDR3 protein: CASSPPTDTQYF; CDR3 DNA: TGTGCCAGCAGCCCCCCCACAGATACGCAGTATTTT
clone size: NA; V gene: TRBV27; D gene: NA; J gene: TRBJ1-5; CDR3 protein: CASRRSGNQPQHF; CDR3 DNA: TGTGCCAGCAGGCGGTCTGGCAATCAGCCCCAGCATTTT
clone size: NA; V gene: TRBV7-2; D gene: NA; J gene: TRBJ2-3; CDR3 protein: CASSLGGTQYF; CDR3 DNA: TGTGCCAGCAGCTTAGGGGGGACGCAGTATTTT
clone size: NA; V gene: TRBV5-6; D gene: NA; J gene: TRBJ2-7; CDR3 protein: CASSQTSFEQYF; CDR3 DNA: TGTGCCAGCAGCCAGACAAGCTTCGAGCAGTACTTC
clone size: NA; V gene: TRBV24-1; D gene: TRBD1; J gene: TRBJ1-1; CDR3 protein: CATSGGGTAHTEAFF; CDR3 DNA: TGTGCCACCAGTGGCGGGGGGACAGCGCACACTGAAGCTTTCTTT